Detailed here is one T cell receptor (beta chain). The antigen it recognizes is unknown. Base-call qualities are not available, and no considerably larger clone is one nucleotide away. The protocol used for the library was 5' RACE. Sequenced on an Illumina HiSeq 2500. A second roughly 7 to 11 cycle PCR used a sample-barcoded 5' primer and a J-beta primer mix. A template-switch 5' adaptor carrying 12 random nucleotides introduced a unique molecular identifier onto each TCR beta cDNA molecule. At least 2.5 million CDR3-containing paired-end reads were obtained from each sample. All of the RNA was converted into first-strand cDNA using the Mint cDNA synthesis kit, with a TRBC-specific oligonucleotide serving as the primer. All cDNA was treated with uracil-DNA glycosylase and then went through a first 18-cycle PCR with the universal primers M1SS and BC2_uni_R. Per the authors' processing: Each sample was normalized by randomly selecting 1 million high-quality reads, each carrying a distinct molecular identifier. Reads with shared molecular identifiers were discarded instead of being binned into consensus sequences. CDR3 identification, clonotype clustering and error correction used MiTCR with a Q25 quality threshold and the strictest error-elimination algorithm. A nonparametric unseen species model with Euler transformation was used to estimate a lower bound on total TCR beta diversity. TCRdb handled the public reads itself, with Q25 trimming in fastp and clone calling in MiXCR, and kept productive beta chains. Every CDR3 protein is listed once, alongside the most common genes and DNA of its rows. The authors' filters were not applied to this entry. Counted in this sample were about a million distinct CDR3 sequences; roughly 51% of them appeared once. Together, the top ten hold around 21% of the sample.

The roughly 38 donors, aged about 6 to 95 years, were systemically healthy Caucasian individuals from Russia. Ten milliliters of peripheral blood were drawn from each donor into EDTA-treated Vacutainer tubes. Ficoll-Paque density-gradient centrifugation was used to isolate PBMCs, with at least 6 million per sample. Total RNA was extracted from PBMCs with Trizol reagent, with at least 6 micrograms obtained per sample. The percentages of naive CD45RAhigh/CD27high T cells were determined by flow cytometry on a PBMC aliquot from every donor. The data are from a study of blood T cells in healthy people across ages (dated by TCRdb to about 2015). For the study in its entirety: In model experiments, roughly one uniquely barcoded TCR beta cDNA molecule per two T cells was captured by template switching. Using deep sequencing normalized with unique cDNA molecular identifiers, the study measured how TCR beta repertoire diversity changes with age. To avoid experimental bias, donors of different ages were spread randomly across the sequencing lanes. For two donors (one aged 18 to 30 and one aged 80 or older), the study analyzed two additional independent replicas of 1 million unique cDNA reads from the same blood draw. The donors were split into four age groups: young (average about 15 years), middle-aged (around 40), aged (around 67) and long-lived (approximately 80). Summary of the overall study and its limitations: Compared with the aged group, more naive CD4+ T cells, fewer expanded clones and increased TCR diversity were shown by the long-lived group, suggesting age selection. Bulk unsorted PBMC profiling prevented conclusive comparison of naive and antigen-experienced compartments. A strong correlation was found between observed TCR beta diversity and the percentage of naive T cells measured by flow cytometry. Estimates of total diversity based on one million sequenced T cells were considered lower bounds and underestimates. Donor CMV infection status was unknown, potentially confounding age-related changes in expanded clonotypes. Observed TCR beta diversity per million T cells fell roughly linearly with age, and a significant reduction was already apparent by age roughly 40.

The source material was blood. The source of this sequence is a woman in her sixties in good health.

The CDR3 protein is CASSPHPDQWTQYF. DNA sequence: TGTGCCAGCAGCCCGCACCCAGACCAGTGGACCCAGTACTTC. The sequence joins TRBV3-1 to TRBJ2-5, with no reliable assignment of the D segment. CDR1 and CDR2 are read off the germline V gene (reference sequence) as LGHDT and YNNKEL. Trimming removed 4 bases from V and 7 bases from J, leaving 16 bases between the germline ends. There are 14 amino acids in the CDR3, from cysteine to phenylalanine inclusive. Only the CDR3 portion is preserved as DNA: 42 bases, with reading frame beginning at the first base.